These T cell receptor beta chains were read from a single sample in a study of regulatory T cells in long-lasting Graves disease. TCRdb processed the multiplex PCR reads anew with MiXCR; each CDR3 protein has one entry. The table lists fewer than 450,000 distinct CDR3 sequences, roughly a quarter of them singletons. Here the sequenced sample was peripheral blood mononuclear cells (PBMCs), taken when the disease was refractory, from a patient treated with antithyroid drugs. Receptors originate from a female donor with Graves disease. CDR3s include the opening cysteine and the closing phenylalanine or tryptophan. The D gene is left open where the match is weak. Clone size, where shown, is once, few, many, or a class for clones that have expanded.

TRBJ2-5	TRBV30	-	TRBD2	TGTGCCTGGGGGACTAGCGGATTTGAGACCCAGTACTTC	CAWGTSGFETQYF
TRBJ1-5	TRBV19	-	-	TGTGCCAGTAGTGAACAGGGATTACAGCCCCAGCATTTT	CASSEQGLQPQHF
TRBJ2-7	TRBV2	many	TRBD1	TGTGCCAGCAGCAGACAGGGGCGCTACGAGCAGTACTTC	CASSRQGRYEQYF
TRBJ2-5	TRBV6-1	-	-	TGTGCCAGCAGTCTGGGACATGTAGGGACCCAGTACTTC	CASSLGHVGTQYF
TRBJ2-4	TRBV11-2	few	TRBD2	TGTGCCAGCAGCTTAGAACCCTCGGGACTAGATATTGGAAACATTCAGTACTTC	CASSLEPSGLDIGNIQYF
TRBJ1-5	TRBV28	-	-	TGTGCCAGCAGTTTATTTACCCTCCGAGGCAATCAGCCCCAGCATTTT	CASSLFTLRGNQPQHF
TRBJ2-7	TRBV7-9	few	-	TGTGCCAGCAGCACCGTCCAGGTAGACGAGCAGTACTTC	CASSTVQVDEQYF
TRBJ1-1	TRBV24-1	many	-	TGTGCCACCAGCGGCGGAGGAGGTAAGGGCAGTACTGAAGCTTTCTTT	CATSGGGGKGSTEAFF
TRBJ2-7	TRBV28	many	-	TGTGCCAGCAGTTCTCCTTCTACGGGTGGGTGCGAGCAGTACTTC	CASSSPSTGGCEQYF
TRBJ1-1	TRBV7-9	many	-	TGTGCCAGCAGCTGGAACACTGAAGCTTTCTTT	CASSWNTEAFF
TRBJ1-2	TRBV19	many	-	TGTGCCAGTAGTATCCCAACAGAGGGCTATGGCTACACCTTC	CASSIPTEGYGYTF
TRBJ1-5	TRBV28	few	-	TGTGCCAGCAGTAATACAGGTAGCAATCAGCCCCAGCATTTT	CASSNTGSNQPQHF
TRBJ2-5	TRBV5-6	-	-	TGTGCCAGCAGCTTGGCCGGGTGGGCTGACCTATATTCGGAGACCCAGTACTTC	CASSLAGWADLYSETQYF
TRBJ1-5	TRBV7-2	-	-	TGTGCCAGCAGCCCCCCGGCCGAAAAAAGCAATCAGCCCCAGCATTTT	CASSPPAEKSNQPQHF
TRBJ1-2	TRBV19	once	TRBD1	TGTGCCAGTAGTATCAATCCGGGTGAGACAGGGAACCATGGCTACACCTTC	CASSINPGETGNHGYTF
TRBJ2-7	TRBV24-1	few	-	TGTGCCACCAGTGATCGGGACGGTAGCTCCTACGAGCAGTACTTC	CATSDRDGSSYEQYF
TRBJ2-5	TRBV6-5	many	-	TGTGCCAGCAGTTTCAGGGTGTACCAAGAGACCCAGTACTTC	CASSFRVYQETQYF
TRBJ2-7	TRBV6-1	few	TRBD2	TGTGCCAGCAAGCCCAGCGGGGAGGTAAGCGAGCAGTACTTC	CASKPSGEVSEQYF
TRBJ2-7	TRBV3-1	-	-	TGTGCCAGCAGCTCCTACCGAGGAGCTGTTGGCGAGCAGTACTTC	CASSSYRGAVGEQYF
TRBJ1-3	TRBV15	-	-	TGTGCCACCAGCAGAGTAGGGGCAGGGTCGAGCGGTGGAAACACCATATATTTT	CATSRVGAGSSGGNTIYF
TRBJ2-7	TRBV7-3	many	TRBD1	TGTGCCAGCAGCTTAACGAGGGACAGGGCCCTCTACGAGCAGTACTTC	CASSLTRDRALYEQYF
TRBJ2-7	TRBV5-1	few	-	TGCGCCAGCAGCTTGTACAGAACCGCCTACGAGCAGTACTTC	CASSLYRTAYEQYF
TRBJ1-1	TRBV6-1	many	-	TGTGCCAGCAGTGAAATTCATGCCACTGAAGCTTTCTTT	CASSEIHATEAFF
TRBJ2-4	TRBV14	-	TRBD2	TGTGCCAGCGGCGGGGGAAACATTCAGTACTTC	CASGGGNIQYF
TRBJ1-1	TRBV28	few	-	TGTGCCAGCAAGGGGTCCAGGAGTGTCACTGAAGCTTTCTTT	CASKGSRSVTEAFF
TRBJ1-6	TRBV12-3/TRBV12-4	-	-	TGTGCCAGCAGGAGTCAGGGTGATCTCTCACCCCTCCACTTT	CASRSQGDLSPLHF
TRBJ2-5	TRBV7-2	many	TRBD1	TGTGCCAGCAGCAAAAAGACAGGGGCGATAGAGACCCAGTACTTC	CASSKKTGAIETQYF
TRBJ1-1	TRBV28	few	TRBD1	TGTGCCAGCAGTTCAACAGGGGTGGCGAACACTGAAGCTTTCTTT	CASSSTGVANTEAFF
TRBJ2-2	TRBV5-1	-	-	TGCGCCAGCGGAGGAGGGAGCACCGGGGAGCTGTTTTTT	CASGGGSTGELFF
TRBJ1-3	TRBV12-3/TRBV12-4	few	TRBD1	TGTGCCAGCAGTTCGATTACAGGGGACCCTGGAAACACCATATATTTT	CASSSITGDPGNTIYF
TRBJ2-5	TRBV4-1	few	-	TGCGCCAGCAGCCAAGGCGATCAGGAGACCCAGTACTTC	CASSQGDQETQYF
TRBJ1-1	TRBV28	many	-	TGTGCCAGCAGCCCTCACGGAGGGATCACTGAAGCTTTCTTT	CASSPHGGITEAFF
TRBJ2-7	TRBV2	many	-	TGTGCCAGCTTCGGAGGCCCCTCCTACGAGCAGTACTTC	CASFGGPSYEQYF
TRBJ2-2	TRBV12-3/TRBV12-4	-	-	TGTGCCAGCGGGATCGTTCGGGGAATGGCCGGGGAGCTGTTTTTT	CASGIVRGMAGELFF
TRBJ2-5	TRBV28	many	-	TGTGCCAGCAGTTTATCAAGGACACGCCGTAAAGAGACCCAGTACTTC	CASSLSRTRRKETQYF
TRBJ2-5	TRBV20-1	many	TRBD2	TGCAGTGCTAGGCGCGGGACTAGCGAGTACCAAGAGACCCAGTACTTC	CSARRGTSEYQETQYF
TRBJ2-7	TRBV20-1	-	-	TGCAGTGCTCTGATTTATAGGGCGGCGGACTCCTACGAGCAGTACTTC	CSALIYRAADSYEQYF
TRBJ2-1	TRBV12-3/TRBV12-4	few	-	TGTGCCAGCAGTTTAGGCAGAGCTCGGAATGAGCAGTTCTTC	CASSLGRARNEQFF
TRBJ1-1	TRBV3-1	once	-	TGTGCCAGCAGCCAAGTTCATGGAAGGAACACTGAAGCTTTCTTT	CASSQVHGRNTEAFF
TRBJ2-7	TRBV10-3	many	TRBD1	TGTGCCATCAAACCGGGACAGGGCTCCTACGAGCAGTACTTC	CAIKPGQGSYEQYF
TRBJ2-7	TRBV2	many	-	TGTGCCAGCAGGACTTCCACCTACGAGCAGTACTTC	CASRTSTYEQYF
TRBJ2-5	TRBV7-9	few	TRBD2	TGTGCCAGCAGCTTAGGTACTAGCGGGAGCGGGGAGACCCAGTACTTC	CASSLGTSGSGETQYF
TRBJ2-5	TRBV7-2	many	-	TGTGCCAGCAGCTCCGACCCCGGGCCAGAGACCCAGTACTTC	CASSSDPGPETQYF